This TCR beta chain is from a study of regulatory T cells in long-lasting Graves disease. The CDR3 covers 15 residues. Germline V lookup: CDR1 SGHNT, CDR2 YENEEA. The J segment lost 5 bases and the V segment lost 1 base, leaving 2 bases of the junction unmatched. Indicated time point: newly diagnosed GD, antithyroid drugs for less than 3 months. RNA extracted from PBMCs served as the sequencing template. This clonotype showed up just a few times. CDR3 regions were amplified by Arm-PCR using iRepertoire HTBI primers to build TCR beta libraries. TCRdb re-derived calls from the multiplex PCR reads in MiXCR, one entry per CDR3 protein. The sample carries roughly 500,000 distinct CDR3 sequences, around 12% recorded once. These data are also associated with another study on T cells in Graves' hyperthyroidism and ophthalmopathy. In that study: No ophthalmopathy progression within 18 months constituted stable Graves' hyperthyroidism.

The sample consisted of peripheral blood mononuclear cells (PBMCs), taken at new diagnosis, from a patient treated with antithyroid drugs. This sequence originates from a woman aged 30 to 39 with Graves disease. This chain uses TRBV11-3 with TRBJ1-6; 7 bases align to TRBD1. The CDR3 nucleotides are TGTGCCAGCAGCTTAGGGGACAGTGATAATTCACCCCTCCACTTT. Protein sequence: CASSLGDSDNSPLHF.